This TCR beta chain was documented in a study of blood T cell repertoires in COVID-19. Across the study: Whether acute or convalescent, the COVID-19 samples came from the United States, Italy and Spain. Sources were T cells, B-cell-depleted T cells, or PBMCs; the material itself was cDNA or gDNA.

This clone was seen a single time. How the authors handled the data: Amplifying reference gene primers gave estimates of nucleated cell counts. Data came from immunoSEQ multiplex PCR; TCRdb stores just in-frame clones and leaves some out. V, J and clone size reflect that table, while D and trimming were determined from the DNA. The sample consists of about 200,000 clones, about 78% of them appearing once. Germline trimming cut 0 bases from V and 2 bases from J; bases unmatched to any gene: 5. The CDR3 extends over 16 amino acids. Germline CDR1 SGHAT, CDR2 FQNNGV. Sequenced material: peripheral blood. The TCR comes from a woman aged 70 to 79 with acute or convalescent COVID-19. The V call is TRBV11-2, the J call TRBJ2-3, with 7 bases identical to TRBD2. Here the CDR3 DNA reads TGTGCCAGCAGCTTAGAAACGGGAGGCGCCACAGATACGCAGTATTTT. Translation: CASSLETGGATDTQYF.